This T cell receptor beta chain was sequenced for a study of blood T cell repertoires in COVID-19. This clone showed up just a few times. Original processing methods: Counts of nucleated cells, estimated from reference gene primer amplification, were obtained. Measured with immunoSEQ multiplex PCR; TCRdb has only the in-frame clones, and not every one. The DNA gave D and trimming, while V, J and clone size come from that table. The sample carries approximately 52,000 clones, around nine tenths recorded once. The CDR3 is made up of 12 amino acids. Trimming pared 1 base from V and 6 bases from J, leaving 4 bases between. Germline V gene lookup returns CDR1 SGHTA and CDR2 FQGNSA.

This chain joins TRBV7-2 and TRBJ1-5, with D unresolved. The sequencing input was peripheral blood. The clonotype was recovered from a human donor with active COVID-19. The donor label of this sample is uncertain. The CDR3 DNA reads as TGTGCCAGCAGCTTAGGGCTTCAGCCCCAGCATTTT. Its protein product is CASSLGLQPQHF.